The subject of this entry is one T cell receptor (beta chain). The antigen it recognizes is unknown. No much larger clonotype is one base removed from it; base qualities were not supplied. According to the germline V gene, CDR1 reads SGHDN and CDR2 reads FVKESK. CDR3 length: 15 amino acids, cysteine to phenylalanine. The DNA shown is the 45-base CDR3, in frame from base 1. The V end gives up 4 bases and the J end 12 bases, leaving 16 bases in the junction not matched to a gene. CD8 naive samples consisted of CD45RO-negative cells that were positively selected for CCR7, yielding a CD45RA+CCR7+ population without TemRA cells. The donors were healthy, HIV-negative adults with no recently reported acute infections or vaccinations. Every donor was a Caucasian adult living in Nashville, Tennessee, USA. After blood collection by leukapheresis, PBMCs were isolated using Ficoll-Histopaque density gradient centrifugation and then cryopreserved in the vapor phase of liquid nitrogen. Analytical flow cytometry was used to check the purity and quantity of every magnetically sorted T cell population. Each sorted fraction had its genomic DNA isolated and then quantified by UV absorbance on a Nanodrop 2000c.

The source of the sample is a study of shared clonotypes between healthy human individuals (dated by TCRdb to 2020 to 2022). About the full investigation: The cohort comprised a couple of women and a few men aged 18 to 49 years. Between about 0.9 and 9 billion PBMCs per donor were obtained by leukapheresis. To increase sequencing depth and limit assay-specific biases, different laboratories used diverse techniques to prepare libraries and sequence TCR repertoires. To estimate repertoire size and how much clonotypes are shared between individuals, the study performed deep sequencing of blood TCR repertoires from roughly five healthy adults. For each donor, CD4 naive and CD4 memory were each given three plates, CD8 naive was given two plates, and CD8 memory was given one plate.

TCR CDR3 regions were amplified from genomic DNA by multiplex PCR using the deep immunoSEQ assay. For each cell subset, the extracted genomic DNA was distributed evenly across all wells of several immunoSEQ 96-well plates, and each plate served as one replicate. For sorted subsets, approximately 200 ng of genomic DNA, equivalent to 25,000 to 35,000 T cell genomes, went into each replicate PCR. The purified libraries were quantified using a Qubit 3.0 fluorometer, sized with a Bioanalyzer 2100, and then quantified again using the KAPA Library Quantification kit. Every immunoSEQ 96-well plate was sequenced on a separate single-read 150-cycle Illumina NextSeq 550 flow cell. From the authors' description of their analysis: Because the immunoSEQ output included only junctional sequences and no quality scores, the filtering could not be the same as the filtering used for full-length reads. Sequences were annotated with PyIR, a Python wrapper for IgBLAST v1.9, and V/J genes and CDR3 were assigned using IMGT germline references. Any read was removed if the V/J assignment was weak (E-value above 1e-6), the CDR3 was missing, or the read contained stop codons, out-of-frame junctions, or ambiguous translated residues. V3J clonotypes were defined by identical inferred V gene, J gene, and CDR3 amino acid sequence. Percentage overlap between repertoires was calculated by dividing the number of shared unique clonotypes by the size of the smaller repertoire. Richness of each repertoire was evaluated using RTK rarefaction, the Chao1 estimator, and Recon v2.1 estimates of unobserved clonotypes. For all TCRbeta clonotypes obtained by the gDNA method from several donors, generation probabilities were computed with OLGA. In TCRdb, the immuneACCESS table is reduced to in-frame sequences with V and J assigned. These tables do not hold every clone; where another copy was compared, an unresolved V gene accounts for under half, and the others remain unexplained. V, J and clone size reflect that table, while D and trimming were determined from the DNA. In this sample the table shows some 2.1 million clones, less than 95% of which occur a single time. The top ten hold 1% to 1.3% of the sample.

Summary of the overall study and its limitations: Only blood was sampled, and tissue TCR repertoires likely differ from those in blood. Larger estimated clonotype richness was generally found for naive subsets than for memory subsets. Based on pairwise subsampling, the degree of clonotype sharing among donors was expected to be affected by sequencing depth. The small number of donors limited the genetic and exposure-history diversity represented. Higher generation probabilities were observed for clonotypes shared by all four sorted-subset donors than for non-shared clonotypes. Sharing across a few donors was observed for about 5% of naive CD4, over 3% of naive CD8, 2% to 2.5% of memory CD4, and roughly 0.4% of memory CD8 clonotypes. Even with the large sequencing depth, rarefaction of the sorted-subset datasets indicated that sequencing was incomplete.

This clonotype was obtained from a man younger than 35 in good health. The chain links TRBV14 with TRBJ2-7; 9 junctional bases match TRBD1. Sequencing was done on a sample of naive CD8+ T cells sorted from blood. The cell subset or site label of this sample denotes: CD45RA+CCR7+. The CDR3 in this case is CASSRPGQGFHEAYF. The DNA sequence follows: TGTGCCAGCAGCCGCCCGGGACAGGGTTTTCACGAGGCGTACTTC.